Listed here are 7 T cell receptor beta chains from one sample, sequenced in a study of blood T cell repertoires in COVID-19 (TCRdb year 2020). Libraries came from the immunoSEQ multiplex PCR assay. TCRdb re-hosts the immuneACCESS table, in-frame sequences only. Its copies lack some clones; in the studies checked, an unresolved V gene accounts for under half of them, and the cause for the rest is not known. The sample table shows 100,000 to 150,000 clones, and 65% to 85% are seen once. The leading ten clones occupy approximately 17% of the sample. Material for sequencing was peripheral blood. These receptors all come from a woman of 80 years or more with acute or convalescent COVID-19.

The V call is TRBV7-2, the J call TRBJ2-2; 8 nucleotides match TRBD2. The junction had 7 bases not matched to a gene; V was cut back by 5 bases and J by 5 bases. CDR1 is SGHTA and CDR2 is FQGNSA in the germline V gene. This CDR3 contains 15 residues. CDR3 nucleotides: TGTGCCAGCAGCGTACTAGCGGAGGGAACCGGGGAGCTGTTTTTT. This encodes CASSVLAEGTGELFF.

V usage is TRBV5-6 and J usage is TRBJ2-3; a possible D gene is TRBD1 (5 bases). With 2 bases removed from V and 2 bases from J, the gap between germline ends came to 9 bases. This CDR3 contains 14 residues. Germline V gene sequence: CDR1 SGHDT, CDR2 YYEEEE. This chain's CDR3 is CASSLDRVTDTQYF. CDR3 DNA: TGTGCCAGCAGCTTAGACAGAGTCACAGATACGCAGTATTTT.

This clone is a singleton in its sample. The chain employs TRBV18 and TRBJ1-1; 7 nucleotides agree with TRBD1. Looked up from germline, CDR1 is KGHSH and CDR2 is LQKENI. The CDR3 length is 13 residues. V shed 8 bases, J shed 4 bases, and the junction held 7 bases outside the gene matches. CDR3 bases: TGTGCCAGCGAGAACAGGGGCGTCACTGAAGCTTTCTTT. Its translation is CASENRGVTEAFF.

This chain uses TRBV29-1 with TRBJ2-7, with 8 bases identical to TRBD1. The CDR3 has 13 residues. The germline V gene has CDR1 SQVTM and CDR2 ANQGSEA. The V and J ends lost 7 bases and 1 base, in that order; junction bases with no gene match: 6. The CDR3 loop is CSARQGSSYEQYF. The CDR3 DNA is TGCAGCGCGAGACAGGGGAGTTCCTACGAGCAGTACTTC.

This rearrangement joins TRBV7-2 to TRBJ2-1; 7 bases map to TRBD1. Germline values: CDR1 SGHTA, CDR2 FQGNSA. V gave up 5 bases and J gave up 2 bases; unmatched junction bases: 3. CDR3 length: 14 amino acids. CDR3 loop: CASSQGEPYNEQFF. As DNA, the CDR3 is TGTGCCAGCAGCCAGGGGGAACCCTACAATGAGCAGTTCTTC.

V usage is TRBV4-3 and J usage is TRBJ1-1; 7 bases are shared with TRBD1. CDR3 length equals 16 residues. The V gene's germline CDR1 is LGHNA and CDR2 YSLEER. Germline trimming cut 1 base from V and 1 base from J; bases unmatched to any gene: 6. The CDR3 DNA is TGCGCCAGCAGCCAAGGTATACAGGGGTGGAACACTGAAGCTTTCTTT. This translates into CASSQGIQGWNTEAFF.

The V gene is TRBV5-6, the J gene TRBJ2-2; 10 bases line up with TRBD2. Germline V CDR1 and CDR2: SGHDT, YYEEEE. The V segment lost 4 bases and the J segment 6 bases; nucleotides outside the gene matches: 6. The CDR3 runs to 15 residues. This chain's CDR3 is CASSTGLAGAGELFF. CDR3 coding DNA: TGTGCCAGCAGCACAGGGCTAGCGGGAGCCGGGGAGCTGTTTTTT.